This TCR beta chain emerged from a study of blood T cell repertoires in COVID-19. Study in general: The cDNA or gDNA used as material had been derived from T cells, B-cell-depleted T cells, or PBMCs.

Germline CDR1 and CDR2: MNHEY and SMNVEV (reference sequence). V lost 2 bases to trimming and J lost 1 base; unmatched junction nucleotides: 4. This CDR3 spans 16 amino acids. In the source study's methods: Nucleated cell number was recorded as an estimate derived from reference gene primer amplification. Sequencing was performed with immunoSEQ multiplex PCR; in TCRdb, only in-frame clones are kept and a portion is missing. D and trimming come from the DNA, and the V and J calls and clone size come from that table. The repertoire holds over 95,000 clones, 70% to 90% seen once, with more than 7% in the top ten.

The clonotype originates from a woman aged 70-85 years who had recovered from COVID-19. Sequences were obtained from peripheral blood. This rearrangement joins TRBV27 to TRBJ2-1; 8 nucleotides agree with TRBD2. The CDR3 region is CASSLPGLGSYNEQFF. DNA for the CDR3: TGTGCCAGCAGTTTACCGGGACTAGGGTCCTACAATGAGCAGTTCTTC.